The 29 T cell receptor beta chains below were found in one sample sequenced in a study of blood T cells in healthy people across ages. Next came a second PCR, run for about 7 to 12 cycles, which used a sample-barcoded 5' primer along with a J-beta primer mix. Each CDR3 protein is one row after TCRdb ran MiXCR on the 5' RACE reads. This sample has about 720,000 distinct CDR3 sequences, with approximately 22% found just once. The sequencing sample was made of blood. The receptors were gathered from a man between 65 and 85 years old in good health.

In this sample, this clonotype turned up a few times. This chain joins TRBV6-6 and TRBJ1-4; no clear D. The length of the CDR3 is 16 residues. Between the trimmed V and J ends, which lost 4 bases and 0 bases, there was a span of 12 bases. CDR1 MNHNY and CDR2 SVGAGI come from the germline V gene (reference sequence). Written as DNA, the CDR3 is TGTGCCAGCAGTTTAGCAGGTTCCGCAACTAATGAAAAACTGTTTTTT. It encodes CASSLAGSATNEKLFF.

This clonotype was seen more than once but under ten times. CDR3 DNA: TGTGCCAGCACCGGGACAGGGCTCTACGAGCAGTACGTC. Its protein product is CASTGTGLYEQYV. V usage is TRBV28 and J usage is TRBJ2-5; TRBD1 matches at 9 bases. With the DNA end fitting TRBJ2-7 better, the J assignment may be wrong. CDR1 is MDHEN, CDR2 SYDVKM, per germline. This CDR3 contains 13 residues.

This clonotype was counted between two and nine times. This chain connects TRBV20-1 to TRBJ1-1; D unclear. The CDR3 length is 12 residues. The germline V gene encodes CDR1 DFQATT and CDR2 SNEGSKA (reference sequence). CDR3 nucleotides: TGCACTAGAACTTGTCCGAACACTGAAGCTTTCTTT. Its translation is CTRTCPNTEAFF.

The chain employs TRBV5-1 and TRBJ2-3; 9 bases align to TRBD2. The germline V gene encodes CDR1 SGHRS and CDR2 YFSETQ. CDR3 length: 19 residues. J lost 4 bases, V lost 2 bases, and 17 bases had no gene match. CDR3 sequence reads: CASSFYSTGSGGIPDTQYF. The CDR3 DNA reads TGCGCCAGCAGCTTTTATAGTACGGGAAGCGGGGGGATCCCAGATACGCAGTATTTT. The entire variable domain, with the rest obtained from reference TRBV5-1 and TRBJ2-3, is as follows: KAGVTQTPRYLIKTRGQQVTLSCSPISGHRSVSWYQQTPGQGLQFLFEYFSETQRNKGNFPGRFSGRQFSNSRSEMNVSTLELGDSALYLCASSFYSTGSGGIPDTQYFGPGTRLTVL.

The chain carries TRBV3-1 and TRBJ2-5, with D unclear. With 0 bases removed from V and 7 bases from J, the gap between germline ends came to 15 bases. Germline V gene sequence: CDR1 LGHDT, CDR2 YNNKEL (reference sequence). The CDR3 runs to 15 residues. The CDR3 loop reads CASSQDRVPQRTQYF. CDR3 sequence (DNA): TGTGCCAGCAGCCAAGATCGCGTCCCACAGCGGACCCAGTACTTC.

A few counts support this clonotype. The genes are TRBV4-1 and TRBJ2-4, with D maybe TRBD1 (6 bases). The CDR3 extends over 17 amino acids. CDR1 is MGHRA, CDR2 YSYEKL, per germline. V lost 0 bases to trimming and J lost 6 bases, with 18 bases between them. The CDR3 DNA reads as TGCGCCAGCAGCCAAGATCTGGCCAGGGGAAGGGGAAACATTCAGTACTTC. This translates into CASSQDLARGRGNIQYF.

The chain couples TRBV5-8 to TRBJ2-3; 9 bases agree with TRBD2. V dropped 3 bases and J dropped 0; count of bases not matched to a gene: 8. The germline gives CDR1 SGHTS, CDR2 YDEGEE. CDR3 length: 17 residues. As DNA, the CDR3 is TGTGCCAGCAGCTCGGGACTAGCATTGACTAGCACAGATACGCAGTATTTT. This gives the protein CASSSGLALTSTDTQYF.

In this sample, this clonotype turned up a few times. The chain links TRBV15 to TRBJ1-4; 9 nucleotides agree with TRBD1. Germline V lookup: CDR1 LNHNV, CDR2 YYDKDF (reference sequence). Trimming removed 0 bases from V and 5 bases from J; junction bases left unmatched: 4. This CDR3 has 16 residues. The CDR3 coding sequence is TGTGCCACCAGCAGAGATGGGGGACAGGGAAATGAAAAACTGTTTTTT. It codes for CATSRDGGQGNEKLFF.

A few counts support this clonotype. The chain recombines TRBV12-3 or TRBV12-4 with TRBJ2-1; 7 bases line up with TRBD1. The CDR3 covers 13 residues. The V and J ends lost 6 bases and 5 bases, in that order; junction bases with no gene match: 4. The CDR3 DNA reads TGTGCCAGCAGGCGACAGGGAGACAATGAGCAGTTCTTC. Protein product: CASRRQGDNEQFF.

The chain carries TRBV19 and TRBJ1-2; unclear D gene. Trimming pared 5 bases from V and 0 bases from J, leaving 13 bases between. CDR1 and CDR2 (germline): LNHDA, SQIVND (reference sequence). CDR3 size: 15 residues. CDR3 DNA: TGTGCCAGTAGTGCCCAACAGTCCTCTAACTATGGCTACACCTTC. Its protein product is CASSAQQSSNYGYTF.

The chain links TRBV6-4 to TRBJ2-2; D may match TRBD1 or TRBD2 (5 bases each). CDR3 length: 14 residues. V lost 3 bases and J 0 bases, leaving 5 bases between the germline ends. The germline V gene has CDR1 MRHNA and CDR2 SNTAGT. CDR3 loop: CASSEGANTGELFF. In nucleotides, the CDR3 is TGTGCCAGCAGTGAGGGGGCGAACACCGGGGAGCTGTTTTTT.

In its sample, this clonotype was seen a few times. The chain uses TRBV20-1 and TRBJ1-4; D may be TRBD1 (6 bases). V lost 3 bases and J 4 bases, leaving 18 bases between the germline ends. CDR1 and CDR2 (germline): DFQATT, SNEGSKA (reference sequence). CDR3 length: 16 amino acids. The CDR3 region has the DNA TGCAGTGCTAGCGCCGGGGGCGGGATGGGTAATGAAAAACTGTTTTTT. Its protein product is CSASAGGGMGNEKLFF.

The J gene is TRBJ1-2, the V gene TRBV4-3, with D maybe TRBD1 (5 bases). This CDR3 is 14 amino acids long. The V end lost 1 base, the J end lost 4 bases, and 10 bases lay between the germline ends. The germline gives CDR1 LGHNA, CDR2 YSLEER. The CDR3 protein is CASSQGIGVYGYTF. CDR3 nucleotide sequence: TGCGCCAGCAGCCAAGGTATAGGGGTCTATGGCTACACCTTC.

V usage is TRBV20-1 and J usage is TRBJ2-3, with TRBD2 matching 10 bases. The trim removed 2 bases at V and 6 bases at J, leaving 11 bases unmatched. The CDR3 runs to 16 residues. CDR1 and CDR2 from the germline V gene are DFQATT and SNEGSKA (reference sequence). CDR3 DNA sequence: TGCAGTGCTAGACGTGGGACTAGCGATCCGGTGGATACGCAGTATTTT. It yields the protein CSARRGTSDPVDTQYF.

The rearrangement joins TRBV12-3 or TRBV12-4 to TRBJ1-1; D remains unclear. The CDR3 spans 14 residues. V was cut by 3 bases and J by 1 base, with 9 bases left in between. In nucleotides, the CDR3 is TGTGCCAGCAGTTTCCTCATTGGGAACACTGAAGCTTTCTTT. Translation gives CASSFLIGNTEAFF.

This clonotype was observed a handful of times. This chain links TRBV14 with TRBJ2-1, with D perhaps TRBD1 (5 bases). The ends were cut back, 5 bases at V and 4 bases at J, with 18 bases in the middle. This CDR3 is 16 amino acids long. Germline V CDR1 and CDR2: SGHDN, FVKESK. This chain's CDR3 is CASSFLPQGTYNEQFF. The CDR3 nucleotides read TGTGCCAGCAGCTTCCTCCCCCAGGGAACTTACAATGAGCAGTTCTTC.

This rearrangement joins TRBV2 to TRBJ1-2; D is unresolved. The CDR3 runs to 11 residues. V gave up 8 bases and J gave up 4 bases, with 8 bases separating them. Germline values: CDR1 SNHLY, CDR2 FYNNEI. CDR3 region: CASAESYGYTF. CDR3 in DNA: TGTGCCAGCGCGGAGTCCTATGGCTACACCTTC. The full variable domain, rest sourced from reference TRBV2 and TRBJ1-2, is EPEVTQTPSHQVTQMGQEVILRCVPISNHLYFYWYRQILGQKVEFLVSFYNNEISEKSEIFDDQFSVERPDGSNFTLKIRSTKLEDSAMYFCASAESYGYTFGSGTRLTVV.

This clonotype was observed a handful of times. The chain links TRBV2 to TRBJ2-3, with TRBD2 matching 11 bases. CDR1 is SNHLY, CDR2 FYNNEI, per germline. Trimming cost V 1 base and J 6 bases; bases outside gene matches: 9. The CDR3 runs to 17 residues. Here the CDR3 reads CASSEGGLAGGADTQYF. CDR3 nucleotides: TGTGCCAGCAGTGAAGGCGGACTAGCGGGCGGTGCTGATACGCAGTATTTT.

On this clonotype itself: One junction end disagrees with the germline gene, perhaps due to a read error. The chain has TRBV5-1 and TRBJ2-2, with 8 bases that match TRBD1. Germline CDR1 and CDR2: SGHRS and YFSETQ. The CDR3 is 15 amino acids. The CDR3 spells CASSLDRVDAGELFF. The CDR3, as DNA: TGCGCCAGCAGTTTGGACAGGGTCGACGCCGGGGAGCTGTTTTTT.

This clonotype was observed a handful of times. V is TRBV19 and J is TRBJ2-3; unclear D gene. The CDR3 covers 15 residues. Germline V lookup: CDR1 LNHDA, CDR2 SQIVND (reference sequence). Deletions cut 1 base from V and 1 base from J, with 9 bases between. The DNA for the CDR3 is TGTGCCAGTAGTATAGGTGCCGCGGGCACAGATACGCAGTATTTT. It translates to CASSIGAAGTDTQYF. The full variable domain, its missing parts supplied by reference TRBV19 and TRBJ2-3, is DGGITQSPKYLFRKEGQNVTLSCEQNLNHDAMYWYRQDPGQGLRLIYYSQIVNDFQKGDIAEGYSVSREKKESFPLTVTSAQKNPTAFYLCASSIGAAGTDTQYFGPGTRLTVL.

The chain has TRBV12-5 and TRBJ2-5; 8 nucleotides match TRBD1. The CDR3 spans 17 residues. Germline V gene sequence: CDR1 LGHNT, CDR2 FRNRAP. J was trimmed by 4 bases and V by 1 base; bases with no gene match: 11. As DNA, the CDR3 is TGTGCTAGTGGTTTGGGGACATTGGCAGGGGGCCGAGAGACCCAGTACTTC. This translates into CASGLGTLAGGRETQYF.

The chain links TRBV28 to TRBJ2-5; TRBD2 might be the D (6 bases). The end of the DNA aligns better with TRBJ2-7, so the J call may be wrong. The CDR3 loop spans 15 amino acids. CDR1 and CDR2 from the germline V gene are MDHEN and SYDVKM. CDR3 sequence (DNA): TGTGCCAGCAGTCTAAGCGGAGGGGTTACCTACGAGCAGTACGTC. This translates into CASSLSGGVTYEQYV.

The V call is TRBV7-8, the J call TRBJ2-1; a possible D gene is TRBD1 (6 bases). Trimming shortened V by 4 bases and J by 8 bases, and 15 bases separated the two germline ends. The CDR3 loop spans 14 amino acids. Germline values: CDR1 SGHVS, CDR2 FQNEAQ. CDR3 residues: CASSSNRVGHEQFF. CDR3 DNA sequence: TGTGCCAGCAGCTCAAACAGGGTTGGTCATGAGCAGTTCTTC.

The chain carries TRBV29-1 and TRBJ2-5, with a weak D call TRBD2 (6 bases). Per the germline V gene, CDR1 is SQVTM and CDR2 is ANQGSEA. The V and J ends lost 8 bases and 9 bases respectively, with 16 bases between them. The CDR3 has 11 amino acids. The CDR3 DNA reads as TGCAGCCCTTTGTATGGGGAGGCCCAGTACTTC. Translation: CSPLYGEAQYF. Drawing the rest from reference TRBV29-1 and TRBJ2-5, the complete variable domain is SAVISQKPSRDICQRGTSLTIQCQVDSQVTMMFWYRQQPGQSLTLIATANQGSEATYESGFVIDKFPISRPNLTFSTLTVSNMSPEDSSIYLCSPLYGEAQYFGPGTRLLVL.

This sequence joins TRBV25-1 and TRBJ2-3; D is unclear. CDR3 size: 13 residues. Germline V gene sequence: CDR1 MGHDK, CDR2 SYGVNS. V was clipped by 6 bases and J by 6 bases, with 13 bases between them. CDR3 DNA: TGTGCCAGCAGATTTGACGGCGTCGATACGCAGTATTTT. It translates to CASRFDGVDTQYF. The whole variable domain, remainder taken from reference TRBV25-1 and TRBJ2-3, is EADIYQTPRYLVIGTGKKITLECSQTMGHDKMYWYQQDPGMELHLIHYSYGVNSTEKGDLSSESTVSRIRTEHFPLTLESARPSHTSQYLCASRFDGVDTQYFGPGTRLTVL.

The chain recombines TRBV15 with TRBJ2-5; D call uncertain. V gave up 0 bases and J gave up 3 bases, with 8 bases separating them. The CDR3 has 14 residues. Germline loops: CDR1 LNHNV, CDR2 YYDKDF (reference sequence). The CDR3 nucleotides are TGTGCCACCAGCAGAGATCTGGGGAAAGAGACCCAGTACTTC. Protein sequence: CATSRDLGKETQYF. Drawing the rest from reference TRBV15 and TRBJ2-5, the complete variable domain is DAMVIQNPRYQVTQFGKPVTLSCSQTLNHNVMYWYQQKSSQAPKLLFHYYDKDFNNEADTPDNFQSRRPNTSFCFLDIRSPGLGDTAMYLCATSRDLGKETQYFGPGTRLLVL.

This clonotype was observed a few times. The CDR3 region is CASSFGTTYTDTQYF. The CDR3 bases are TGCGCCAGCAGCTTCGGGACTACCTACACAGATACGCAGTATTTT. This chain connects TRBV5-1 to TRBJ2-3; 7 bases agree with TRBD2. Germline V gives CDR1 SGHRS, CDR2 YFSETQ. The CDR3 has 15 amino acids. V shed 2 bases, J shed 2 bases, and the junction held 5 bases outside the gene matches.

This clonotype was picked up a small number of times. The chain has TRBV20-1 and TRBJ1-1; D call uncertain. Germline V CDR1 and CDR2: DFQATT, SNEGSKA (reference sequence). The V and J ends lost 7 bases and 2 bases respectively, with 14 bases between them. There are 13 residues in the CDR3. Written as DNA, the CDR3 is TGCAGTGTCCCCCCACGACCAAACACTGAAGCTTTCTTT. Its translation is CSVPPRPNTEAFF.

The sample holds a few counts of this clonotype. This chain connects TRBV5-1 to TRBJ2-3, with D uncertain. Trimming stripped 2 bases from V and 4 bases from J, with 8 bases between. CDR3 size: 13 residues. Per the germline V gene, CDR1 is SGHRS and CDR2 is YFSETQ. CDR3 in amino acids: CASSFQIPDTQYF. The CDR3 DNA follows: TGCGCCAGCAGCTTCCAGATACCAGATACGCAGTATTTT.